Each of the 5 T cell receptor beta chains below was sequenced from the same sample in a study of T-cell reconstitution after alpha-beta-depleted transplantation in children (dated by TCRdb to the mid-2010s). Results and caveats for the whole study, not just this receptor: Hyperexpanded clone frequencies declined over subsequent months; after one year, T-cell counts and TCRbeta diversity were mostly attributed to newly produced T cells.

No cognate antigen is known for these TCRs. The treatment or condition label, read with the paper, signifies: allogeneic hematopoietic cell transplantation with graft depleted of TCRalphabeta T cells and CD19 B cells. Library prep was done by PCR. Sequencing was carried out with an Illumina HiSeq 2500. To normalize quantification of the TCRbeta repertoire, the TCR libraries were built with molecular barcoding that relied on unique molecular identifiers. Using fastp at Q25 and MiXCR, TCRdb reprocessed the public reads and kept productive beta chains. Under each unique CDR3 protein, matching rows form one entry showing the most common genes and DNA. This sample has some 300,000 distinct CDR3 sequences in its table, and approximately 7.3% of those were observed once. The ten largest clones take up over 7.5% of the sample. This specimen consisted of peripheral blood, obtained 360 days after TCRalphabeta/CD19-depleted stem cell transplant. The source is a female patient aged 2 to 10 who had a stem cell transplant for Fanconi anemia, so the T cells may come from the graft donor.

The gene calls are TRBV20-1 and TRBJ1-1; TRBD1 matches at 9 bases. The CDR3 length is 14 residues. Germline values: CDR1 DFQATT, CDR2 SNEGSKA (reference sequence). Trimming took 6 bases from V and 5 from J; bases not matched to a gene: 10. The CDR3 is CSAEKQGAGTEAFF. For the CDR3, the DNA is TGCAGTGCGGAAAAACAGGGGGCCGGGACTGAAGCTTTCTTT.

CDR3 region: CSARRVYEQYF. The CDR3 DNA sequence: TGCAGTGCTCGGAGGGTGTACGAGCAGTACTTC. The V and J genes are TRBV20-1 and TRBJ2-7, with D possibly matching TRBD2 (6 bases). The germline V and J ends were trimmed by 5 bases and 4 bases, with 9 bases remaining between them. The CDR3 length is 11 residues. Looked up from germline, CDR1 is DFQATT and CDR2 is SNEGSKA (reference sequence).

This clonotype was seen more than once but under ten times. The rearrangement links TRBV6-1 to TRBJ1-6; maybe TRBD1 (6 bases). CDR1 and CDR2 from the germline V gene are MNHNS and SASEGT. This CDR3 is 14 amino acids long. Trimming removed 5 bases from V and 10 bases from J, with 15 bases in between. DNA for the CDR3: TGTGCCAGCAGTCGCACACAGGGTGGGTCACCCCTCCACTTT. Amino acid sequence: CASSRTQGGSPLHF.

Many counts were recorded for this clonotype. This chain connects TRBV9 to TRBJ2-6, with D uncertain. V lost 2 bases and J lost 0, with 18 bases in between. Germline loops: CDR1 SGDLS, CDR2 YYNGEE. The CDR3 is made up of 19 amino acids. The CDR3 DNA reads as TGTGCCAGCAGCGTCCAGGTCCTTACATTGAGCTCTGGGGCCAACGTCCTGACTTTC. As protein: CASSVQVLTLSSGANVLTF.

This clonotype was picked up a small number of times. This chain joins TRBV11-3 and TRBJ2-1; maybe TRBD2 (6 bases). CDR3 length: 19 amino acids. Trimming took off 5 bases at V and 4 bases at J, with 27 bases between the two ends. Germline V gene data show CDR1 as SGHNT and CDR2 as YENEEA. CDR3 loop: CASSLRPRDSYLGYNEQFF. The CDR3 DNA is TGTGCCAGCAGCCTACGACCCCGGGACTCCTATTTGGGATACAATGAGCAGTTCTTC.